Below are 29 T cell receptor beta chains sequenced from a single sample in a study of identical twins. TCRdb reprocessed the 5' RACE reads with MiXCR, giving one entry per CDR3 protein. The data contain more than 200,000 distinct CDR3 sequences, over 12% of them singletons. Sequencing used memory (CD45RO+) T cells sorted from blood. These receptors originate from a woman aged 18-29 years in good health.

The chain recombines TRBV29-1 with TRBJ1-1; D might be TRBD1 (5 bases). V lost 4 bases, J lost 0 bases, and 6 bases lay in between. The CDR3 runs to 12 residues. Germline CDR1 reads SQVTM; CDR2 reads ANQGSEA. The DNA of the CDR3 is TGCAGCGTTGGGGGGATGAACACTGAAGCTTTCTTT. It codes for CSVGGMNTEAFF.

V usage is TRBV2 and J usage is TRBJ2-5; D might be TRBD1 or TRBD2, each matching 6 bases. Between the trimmed V and J ends, which lost 4 bases and 1 base, there was a span of 16 bases. Germline CDR1 reads SNHLY; CDR2 reads FYNNEI. This CDR3 contains 16 residues. The CDR3 loop reads CASSGGGTTLQETQYF. CDR3 bases: TGTGCCAGCAGTGGGGGCGGGACAACCCTCCAAGAGACCCAGTACTTC.

This clonotype came up once. The chain couples TRBV20-1 to TRBJ2-7, with 13 bases aligning to TRBD2. J lost 1 base, V lost 4 bases, and 7 bases had no gene match. CDR1 and CDR2 (germline): DFQATT, SNEGSKA (reference sequence). The CDR3 has 16 amino acids. The CDR3 nucleotides read TGCAGTGCTAATGGACTAGCGGGGGTTCGATCCTACGAGCAGTACTTC. Protein: CSANGLAGVRSYEQYF.

This chain links TRBV20-1 with TRBJ2-7; 8 bases are a match to TRBD1. Germline V gene sequence: CDR1 DFQATT, CDR2 SNEGSKA (reference sequence). Losses at the gene ends were 3 bases for V and 6 bases for J; bases not matched to a gene: 10. This CDR3 spans 14 amino acids. In DNA form, the CDR3 reads TGCAGTGCTAGTCCCGGGACAGGAGATACCGAGCAGTACTTC. Translating it yields CSASPGTGDTEQYF.

This clonotype was found a few times. The V call is TRBV5-1, the J call TRBJ2-3; the match to TRBD1 covers 7 bases. The CDR3 is made up of 12 amino acids. After removal of 4 bases from V and 5 bases from J, the junction contained 1 base not matched to a gene. From germline, CDR1 is SGHRS and CDR2 YFSETQ. CDR3 nucleotides: TGCGCCAGCAGCAGGGGGCAAGATACGCAGTATTTT. This encodes CASSRGQDTQYF. The whole variable domain, filled in from reference TRBV5-1 and TRBJ2-3, reads KAGVTQTPRYLIKTRGQQVTLSCSPISGHRSVSWYQQTPGQGLQFLFEYFSETQRNKGNFPGRFSGRQFSNSRSEMNVSTLELGDSALYLCASSRGQDTQYFGPGTRLTVL.

The CDR3 region has the DNA TGCAGCGTTAAGGGCAACAGGCTGGGGGAGACCCAGTACTTC. This translates into CSVKGNRLGETQYF. This chain joins TRBV29-1 and TRBJ2-5, with D possibly being TRBD1 (5 bases). V was trimmed by 5 bases and J by 5 bases, leaving 18 bases between them. Germline V gives CDR1 SQVTM, CDR2 ANQGSEA. The CDR3 has 14 residues.

This clonotype was seen more than once but under ten times. Here the CDR3 reads CSAREQGHRRGNTEAFF. The CDR3 nucleotides are TGCAGTGCTAGAGAGCAGGGACACCGACGGGGGAACACTGAAGCTTTCTTT. The chain combines TRBV20-1 with TRBJ1-1, with a possible D match to TRBD1 (6 bases). The CDR3 spans 17 residues. Germline CDR1 DFQATT, CDR2 SNEGSKA (reference sequence). V was trimmed by 0 bases and J by 1 base, leaving 18 bases between them.

This clonotype was observed a handful of times. The chain recombines TRBV5-1 with TRBJ2-7; D is possibly TRBD1 (5 bases). This CDR3 contains 14 residues. The germline CDR1 and CDR2 sequences are SGHRS and YFSETQ. With 1 base removed from V and 6 bases from J, the gap between germline ends came to 14 bases. Written as DNA, the CDR3 is TGCGCCAGCAGCTTGTTTGGGCAGGGCGGCGAGCAGTACTTC. Its translation is CASSLFGQGGEQYF. The whole variable domain, filled in from reference TRBV5-1 and TRBJ2-7, reads KAGVTQTPRYLIKTRGQQVTLSCSPISGHRSVSWYQQTPGQGLQFLFEYFSETQRNKGNFPGRFSGRQFSNSRSEMNVSTLELGDSALYLCASSLFGQGGEQYFGPGTRLTVT.

This clonotype was counted at least ten times. V usage is TRBV3-1 and J usage is TRBJ2-5; no clear D. The length of the CDR3 is 14 residues. CDR1 is LGHDT and CDR2 is YNNKEL in the germline V gene (reference sequence). V lost 0 bases and J 2 bases, leaving 7 bases between the germline ends. The DNA of the CDR3 is TGTGCCAGCAGCCAAGATTTGGGTCAAGAGACCCAGTACTTC. Translating it yields CASSQDLGQETQYF.

This chain joins TRBV5-1 and TRBJ2-7, with D perhaps matching TRBD2 (6 bases). Germline V gene lookup returns CDR1 SGHRS and CDR2 YFSETQ. CDR3 length: 17 amino acids. V lost 4 bases and J lost 2, with 22 bases in between. CDR3 loop: CASSQEGLGDLTYEQYF. CDR3 nucleotides: TGCGCCAGCAGCCAGGAGGGACTTGGGGACCTCACCTACGAGCAGTACTTC.

This chain joins TRBV2 and TRBJ2-1, with 13 bases matching TRBD2. Germline CDR1 reads SNHLY; CDR2 reads FYNNEI. V trimming: 1 base; J trimming: 3 bases; junction bases outside the gene matches: 6. This CDR3 comprises 18 residues. The CDR3: CASSEVGTSGIIYNEQFF. The CDR3 DNA follows: TGTGCCAGCAGTGAAGTTGGGACTAGCGGGATTATCTACAATGAGCAGTTCTTC.

This clonotype has just a few counts. J is TRBJ2-1 and V is TRBV5-1; D is unclear. Trimming took 7 bases from V and 0 from J, leaving 11 bases between them. CDR3 length: 14 residues. The V gene's germline CDR1 is SGHRS and CDR2 YFSETQ. Here the CDR3 DNA reads TGCGCCAGCGGTCACGGGTTCTCCTACAATGAGCAGTTCTTC. Amino acid sequence: CASGHGFSYNEQFF.

The chain links TRBV7-2 to TRBJ2-5; 8 nucleotides agree with TRBD2. The trim removed 1 base at V and 2 bases at J, leaving 3 bases unmatched. This CDR3 is built from 15 residues. Germline lookup yields CDR1 SGHTA and CDR2 FQGNSA. The CDR3 region is CASSLVASGQETQYF. CDR3 DNA: TGTGCCAGCAGCTTAGTTGCTAGCGGGCAAGAGACCCAGTACTTC.

In its sample, this clonotype was seen a few times. The rearrangement links TRBV7-9 to TRBJ1-2; 7 bases fit TRBD1. The ends lost 2 bases at V and 8 bases at J; junction bases unmatched: 2. The germline V gene has CDR1 SEHNR and CDR2 FQNEAQ (reference sequence). The CDR3 has 12 residues. This chain's CDR3 is CASSLTGDGYTF. The CDR3 nucleotides read TGTGCCAGCAGCTTAACAGGGGACGGCTACACCTTC. Using reference TRBV7-9 and TRBJ1-2 for the parts outside the CDR3, the full variable domain is DTGVSQNPRHKITKRGQNVTFRCDPISEHNRLYWYRQTLGQGPEFLTYFQNEAQLEKSRLLSDRFSAERPKGSFSTLEIQRTEQGDSAMYLCASSLTGDGYTFGSGTRLTVV.

V and J are TRBV7-9 and TRBJ2-6; possibly TRBD1 for D (6 bases). Trimming shortened V by 6 bases and J by 0 bases, and 15 bases separated the two germline ends. Per the germline V gene, CDR1 is SEHNR and CDR2 is FQNEAQ (reference sequence). The CDR3 loop spans 17 amino acids. The CDR3 sequence is CASSPLGRGSGANVLTF. CDR3 DNA: TGTGCCAGCAGTCCTCTGGGCAGGGGCTCTGGGGCCAACGTCCTGACTTTC.

The chain employs TRBV11-2 and TRBJ2-3, with D perhaps matching TRBD2 (5 bases). Germline V lookup: CDR1 SGHAT, CDR2 FQNNGV. This CDR3 is built from 15 residues. Trimming left V 2 bases short and J 7 bases short, with 16 bases between. The CDR3 loop is CASSLSGWGRYTQYF. DNA for the CDR3: TGTGCCAGCAGCTTAAGCGGTTGGGGAAGGTATACGCAGTATTTT.

V usage is TRBV2 and J usage is TRBJ2-3; D assignment may be TRBD1 or TRBD2 (6 bases each). CDR3 length: 14 residues. CDR1 and CDR2 from the germline V gene are SNHLY and FYNNEI. The V end was cut by 3 bases, the J end by 3 bases, with 10 bases between. CDR3 bases: TGTGCCAGCAGTGATACAGGGAGGACAGATACGCAGTATTTT. Encoded protein: CASSDTGRTDTQYF.

Only a few counts were recorded for this clonotype. The genes are TRBV12-3 or TRBV12-4 and TRBJ2-1; D unresolved. V lost 7 bases to trimming and J lost 4 bases, with 11 bases between them. CDR3 length: 13 residues. CDR3 sequence (DNA): TGTGCCAGCACCCCCCAGAGTTACAATGAGCAGTTCTTC. It is translated as CASTPQSYNEQFF.

V gene TRBV29-1 combines with J gene TRBJ2-7; D remains ambiguous. CDR3 length equals 14 residues. The germline gives CDR1 SQVTM, CDR2 ANQGSEA. V lost 3 bases, J lost 6 bases, and 18 bases lay in between. CDR3 nucleotides: TGCAGCGTTGAGTACAGAGGAAGAAGAGGCGAGCAGTACTTC. This encodes CSVEYRGRRGEQYF.

This chain connects TRBV6-1 to TRBJ1-1; D is ambiguous. The CDR3 totals 14 residues. V lost 7 bases and J lost 3, with 15 bases in between. CDR1 and CDR2 (germline): MNHNS, SASEGT. CDR3 sequence (DNA): TGTGCCAGCACCACGGTGGACGGGTACACTGAAGCTTTCTTT. This sequence encodes CASTTVDGYTEAFF.

The sample holds a few counts of this clonotype. The chain joins TRBV15 to TRBJ2-2; possibly TRBD1 for D (6 bases). The CDR3 has 15 residues. The germline CDR1 and CDR2 sequences are LNHNV and YYDKDF (reference sequence). Trimming shortened V by 0 bases and J by 6 bases, and 11 bases separated the two germline ends. This CDR3 reads CATSRDFRQAGELFF. CDR3 DNA sequence: TGTGCCACCAGCAGAGATTTCAGACAGGCCGGGGAGCTGTTTTTT.

This rearrangement joins TRBV30 to TRBJ2-7; D is perhaps TRBD1 (7 bases). The ends were cut back, 5 bases at V and 3 bases at J, with 14 bases in the middle. CDR3 length: 13 residues. The germline V gene encodes CDR1 GTSNPN and CDR2 SVGIG (reference sequence). The CDR3 nucleotides read TGTGCCTGGGGGAGACAGGGAGGCTACGAGCAGTACTTC. It yields the protein CAWGRQGGYEQYF.

This clonotype occurred a few times. J is TRBJ1-2 and V is TRBV7-2; a weak D match, TRBD1 (6 bases). Trimming took 1 base from V and 4 from J, leaving 13 bases between them. CDR3 length equals 15 residues. The V gene's germline CDR1 is SGHTA and CDR2 FQGNSA. The CDR3, as DNA: TGTGCCAGCAGCTTAGATGGGGGGCGATCCTATGGCTACACCTTC. Its protein product is CASSLDGGRSYGYTF.

This clonotype was picked up a small number of times. The chain couples TRBV10-3 to TRBJ2-1; 8 bases line up with TRBD1. Trimming at V came to 5 bases and at J to 7 bases, leaving 7 bases not matched to a gene. This CDR3 comprises 14 residues. The V gene's germline CDR1 is ENHRY and CDR2 SYGVKD. CDR3 sequence (DNA): TGTGCCATCAGTAAAACAGGGGGGCAGAATGAGCAGTTCTTC. This encodes CAISKTGGQNEQFF.

The chain is built from TRBV21-1 and TRBJ2-1; the table's TRBD2 call for D was not verified on the DNA. TRBV21-1 is a pseudogene locus. The CDR3 length is 16 residues. For the CDR3, the DNA is TGTGCCAGCAGCAAAGGGACTAGCGGGACCTACAATGAGCAGTTCTTC. This gives the protein CASSKGTSGTYNEQFF.

This clonotype was detected many times. V usage is TRBV3-1 and J usage is TRBJ2-1, with 11 bases lining up with TRBD2. Germline V gene sequence: CDR1 LGHDT, CDR2 YNNKEL (reference sequence). The CDR3 runs to 17 residues. Unmatched junction bases numbered 8, after V lost 1 base and J lost 6 bases. Here the CDR3 reads CASSQAPLAGGPNEQFF. CDR3 DNA: TGTGCCAGCAGCCAAGCACCGCTAGCGGGGGGTCCCAATGAGCAGTTCTTC.

There are a few counts of this clonotype. The chain recombines TRBV20-1 with TRBJ2-4; no clear D. V shed 3 bases and J shed 0 bases, with 9 bases lying between them. This CDR3 is built from 14 residues. Germline V gene sequence: CDR1 DFQATT, CDR2 SNEGSKA (reference sequence). The CDR3 region is CSARGVPAKNIQYF. The CDR3 DNA follows: TGCAGTGCTAGGGGTGTTCCAGCCAAAAACATTCAGTACTTC.

The table lists this clonotype with a few counts. The J gene is TRBJ2-3, the V gene TRBV10-3, with 7 bases that match TRBD2. The CDR3 length is 15 residues. The V segment lost 10 bases and the J segment 3 bases; nucleotides outside the gene matches: 13. Germline loops: CDR1 ENHRY, CDR2 SYGVKD. The CDR3 DNA follows: TGTGCCACCCGCCCCCGGACTAGTTTGACAGATACGCAGTATTTT. Protein sequence: CATRPRTSLTDTQYF.

Many counts were recorded for this clonotype. The J gene is TRBJ2-2, the V gene TRBV9, with 10 bases fitting TRBD2. CDR1 and CDR2 (germline): SGDLS, YYNGEE. The CDR3 has 18 amino acids. Trimming took 0 bases from V and 6 from J; bases not matched to a gene: 11. The CDR3 nucleotides read TGTGCCAGCAGCGTAGTCGGCCTAGCGGGAGTACGTGCCGGGGAGCTGTTTTTT. This translates into CASSVVGLAGVRAGELFF.